Presented here are 26 T cell receptor beta chains from one specimen sequenced in a study of T-cell reconstitution after alpha-beta-depleted transplantation in children. Preparing the TCRbeta library involved the use of unique molecular identifiers. TCRdb called the PCR reads again in MiXCR, with one record for every CDR3 protein. The top ten hold 4.5% to 6% of the sample, which has around 400,000 distinct CDR3 sequences, approximately 11% seen once. Sequencing was performed on PBMCs from the stem cell graft donor, taken from the stem cell graft. All receptors derive from a human donor who donated a stem cell graft to a child with acute myeloid leukemia.

The V gene is TRBV5-6, the J gene TRBJ2-5; D is perhaps TRBD2 (6 bases). The length of the CDR3 is 13 residues. Trimming removed 6 bases at V and 5 bases at J, with 14 bases between. CDR1 SGHDT and CDR2 YYEEEE come from the germline V gene. In DNA, the CDR3 is TGTGCCAGCACCTGGAAAGGAGGGGAGACCCAGTACTTC. It encodes CASTWKGGETQYF.

Only a few counts were recorded for this clonotype. DNA of the CDR3: TGCAGCGTTGATGAGGGGACGGAGACCCAGTACTTC. Residues: CSVDEGTETQYF. The chain employs TRBV29-1 and TRBJ2-5; D may be TRBD1 or TRBD2 (5 bases each). There are 12 residues in the CDR3. V lost 3 bases, J lost 5 bases, and 10 bases lay in between. Germline CDR1 reads SQVTM; CDR2 reads ANQGSEA. The variable domain in full, completed from reference TRBV29-1 and TRBJ2-5, reads SAVISQKPSRDICQRGTSLTIQCQVDSQVTMMFWYRQQPGQSLTLIATANQGSEATYESGFVIDKFPISRPNLTFSTLTVSNMSPEDSSIYLCSVDEGTETQYFGPGTRLLVL.

The chain joins TRBV20-1 to TRBJ2-5; tentative D call: TRBD1 (6 bases). The CDR3 runs 13 residues. With 5 bases removed from V and 5 bases from J, the gap between germline ends came to 15 bases. The germline gives CDR1 DFQATT, CDR2 SNEGSKA (reference sequence). The CDR3 is CSAGRQGRETQYF. The CDR3 DNA follows: TGCAGTGCTGGCCGTCAGGGGCGGGAGACCCAGTACTTC.

The rearrangement links TRBV5-5 to TRBJ1-5, with D perhaps matching TRBD1 (5 bases). This CDR3 has 14 amino acids. Germline CDR1 is SGHKS and CDR2 is YYEKEE (reference sequence). Trimming shortened V by 7 bases and J by 7 bases, and 18 bases separated the two germline ends. For the CDR3, the DNA is TGTGCCAGCGGCGAGGGGCCTTCGGGGCAGCCCCAGCATTTT. It codes for CASGEGPSGQPQHF.

This clonotype has at least ten counts. This chain joins TRBV2 and TRBJ2-5, with D possibly TRBD2 on 6 matching bases. Germline V gene lookup returns CDR1 SNHLY and CDR2 FYNNEI. The CDR3 consists of 14 residues. V was trimmed by 4 bases and J by 4 bases, leaving 13 bases between them. This chain's CDR3 is CASSARLALETQYF. The CDR3 DNA follows: TGTGCCAGCAGTGCCCGGCTAGCGCTAGAGACCCAGTACTTC. The whole variable domain, filled in from reference TRBV2 and TRBJ2-5, reads EPEVTQTPSHQVTQMGQEVILRCVPISNHLYFYWYRQILGQKVEFLVSFYNNEISEKSEIFDDQFSVERPDGSNFTLKIRSTKLEDSAMYFCASSARLALETQYFGPGTRLLVL.

This clonotype was counted only a few times. This sequence joins TRBV20-1 and TRBJ2-7, with D perhaps matching TRBD1 (5 bases). V lost 1 base and J lost 5, with 15 bases in between. The CDR3 covers 14 residues. CDR1 is DFQATT and CDR2 is SNEGSKA in the germline V gene (reference sequence). The CDR3 spells CSARGGVEGHEQYV. The CDR3 region has the DNA TGCAGTGCTAGAGGGGGCGTGGAAGGGCACGAGCAGTACGTC.

A few counts support this clonotype. The chain employs TRBV7-2 and TRBJ2-7, with 9 bases matching TRBD2. Looked up from germline, CDR1 is SGHTA and CDR2 is FQGNSA. The CDR3 consists of 17 residues. J gave up 5 bases and V 1 base, and 12 bases lay outside the gene matches. The CDR3 loop is CASSLVSRGGSPNEQYV. The CDR3 nucleotides are TGTGCCAGCAGCTTAGTCTCGCGGGGGGGCAGTCCGAACGAGCAGTACGTC.

The chain is built from TRBV24-1 and TRBJ2-1; 7 nucleotides agree with TRBD2. CDR3 size: 16 residues. With 4 bases clipped from V and 0 bases from J, the junction kept 5 bases outside the gene matches. Germline CDR1 KGHDR, CDR2 SFDVKD. The CDR3 coding sequence is TGTGCCACCAGTGACCACGGGGGGAGCTCCTACAATGAGCAGTTCTTC. This sequence encodes CATSDHGGSSYNEQFF.

This sequence joins TRBV6-1 and TRBJ2-5; D uncertain. V dropped 6 bases and J dropped 5 bases, with 19 bases sitting between them. CDR3 length: 15 amino acids. CDR1 is MNHNS and CDR2 is SASEGT in the germline V gene. The CDR3 DNA is TGTGCCAGCAGCAGATGGGGTCAATGGTCGGAGACCCAGTACTTC. Translation: CASSRWGQWSETQYF.

The chain uses TRBV27 and TRBJ2-7, with TRBD1 as a possible D gene (5 bases). Trimming stripped 4 bases from V and 9 bases from J, with 19 bases between. Germline V gene lookup returns CDR1 MNHEY and CDR2 SMNVEV (reference sequence). The CDR3 runs to 14 residues. The CDR3 protein is CASSSSTAPGWQYV. As DNA, the CDR3 is TGTGCCAGCAGTTCCTCGACAGCCCCCGGGTGGCAGTACGTC.

This clonotype was picked up many times. The J gene is TRBJ1-6, the V gene TRBV5-1, with D hard to call. CDR3 size: 14 residues. V was shortened by 2 bases and J by 4 bases, with 7 bases between the two germline ends. Germline CDR1 SGHRS, CDR2 YFSETQ. CDR3 protein: CASSFGTYNSPLHF. In DNA, the CDR3 is TGCGCCAGCAGCTTCGGCACTTATAATTCACCCCTCCACTTT. Full variable domain (remainder filled in from reference TRBV5-1 and TRBJ1-6): KAGVTQTPRYLIKTRGQQVTLSCSPISGHRSVSWYQQTPGQGLQFLFEYFSETQRNKGNFPGRFSGRQFSNSRSEMNVSTLELGDSALYLCASSFGTYNSPLHFGNGTRLTVT.

Only a few counts were recorded for this clonotype. The V call is TRBV30, the J call TRBJ2-1; the D is unclear. The V and J ends lost 3 bases and 8 bases respectively, with 8 bases between them. Germline CDR1 reads GTSNPN; CDR2 reads SVGIG (reference sequence). The CDR3 covers 11 residues. CDR3 DNA: TGTGCCTGGAGATACGCGGATGAGCAGTTCTTC. It specifies CAWRYADEQFF.

This clonotype was detected many times. This rearrangement joins TRBV20-1 to TRBJ2-1; D not resolved. The CDR3 is 16 amino acids. The ends were cut back, 0 bases at V and 5 bases at J, with 17 bases in the middle. CDR1 and CDR2 from the germline V gene are DFQATT and SNEGSKA (reference sequence). DNA for the CDR3: TGCAGTGCTAGAGATGTCAAACCACGGGTGGACAATGAGCAGTTCTTC. It encodes CSARDVKPRVDNEQFF.

This chain connects TRBV6-5 to TRBJ1-1, with D perhaps matching TRBD1 (6 bases). The CDR3 totals 11 residues. CDR1 and CDR2 (germline): MNHEY, SVGAGI. Trimming cost V 6 bases and J 7 bases, with 9 bases left between them. The CDR3 loop reads CASRRTDEAFF. Written as DNA, the CDR3 is TGTGCCAGCAGGCGGACAGATGAAGCTTTCTTT.

The genes are TRBV4-3 and TRBJ2-3; 9 bases agree with TRBD2. CDR1 is LGHNA and CDR2 is YSLEER in the germline V gene. Trimming cost V 0 bases and J 6 bases; bases outside gene matches: 7. CDR3 length: 16 residues. The CDR3 here is CASSQDLAGGPDTQYF. CDR3 DNA: TGCGCCAGCAGCCAAGACTTGGCGGGAGGGCCGGATACGCAGTATTTT.

This clonotype was seen just once. The J gene is TRBJ2-5, the V gene TRBV5-1; 7 positions match TRBD2. The CDR3 has 19 amino acids. Germline CDR1 SGHRS, CDR2 YFSETQ. Losses at the gene ends were 0 bases for V and 2 bases for J; bases not matched to a gene: 16. The CDR3 sequence is CASSLALGLAAGVQETQYF. CDR3 sequence (DNA): TGCGCCAGCAGCTTGGCCTTAGGGCTAGCGGCCGGCGTGCAAGAGACCCAGTACTTC.

CDR3 DNA: TGCGCCAGCAGCCCAAGGACTAGCGGAACGAATGAGCAGTTCTTC. This translates into CASSPRTSGTNEQFF. The genes are TRBV5-1 and TRBJ2-1, with TRBD2 matching 10 bases. The junction had 8 bases not matched to a gene; V was cut back by 4 bases and J by 7 bases. Germline loops: CDR1 SGHRS, CDR2 YFSETQ. This CDR3 spans 15 amino acids.

This clonotype appeared a few times. This chain links TRBV3-1 with TRBJ2-3; 9 bases line up with TRBD1. CDR1 LGHDT and CDR2 YNNKEL come from the germline V gene (reference sequence). This CDR3 has 16 amino acids. The V segment lost 4 bases and the J segment 0 bases; nucleotides outside the gene matches: 5. The CDR3: CASSRLGQGSTDTQYF. The CDR3 coding sequence is TGTGCCAGCAGCCGCTTGGGACAGGGTAGCACAGATACGCAGTATTTT.

This clonotype was observed a handful of times. V gene TRBV5-1 combines with J gene TRBJ2-3, with 8 bases that match TRBD1. J was trimmed by 4 bases and V by 0 bases; bases with no gene match: 7. Germline V lookup: CDR1 SGHRS, CDR2 YFSETQ. CDR3 length: 16 amino acids. The CDR3 DNA is TGCGCCAGCAGCTTGGAGCCAGGGGGCAGGTCAGATACGCAGTATTTT. As protein: CASSLEPGGRSDTQYF.

The genes are TRBV3-1 and TRBJ2-1, with 9 positions matching TRBD2. Germline V gives CDR1 LGHDT, CDR2 YNNKEL (reference sequence). The junction had 5 bases not matched to a gene; V was cut back by 1 base and J by 4 bases. CDR3 size: 16 residues. CDR3 nucleotides: TGTGCCAGCAGCCAAGCCAGGGCGGGGGGGTACAATGAGCAGTTCTTC. It encodes CASSQARAGGYNEQFF.

This clonotype was detected only a few times. The J gene is TRBJ2-5, the V gene TRBV11-2; D remains unclear. V was shortened by 5 bases and J by 1 base, with 17 bases between the two germline ends. CDR1 is SGHAT and CDR2 is FQNNGV in the germline V gene. This CDR3 is built from 16 residues. CDR3 sequence (DNA): TGTGCCAGCAGCCTGAGTATGCAGCGACCCCAAGAGACCCAGTACTTC. It is translated as CASSLSMQRPQETQYF.

This chain uses TRBV6-2 or TRBV6-3 with TRBJ2-3, with TRBD2 matching over 10 bases. Germline V gene sequence: CDR1 MNHEY, CDR2 SVGEGT. This CDR3 comprises 18 residues. V lost 5 bases and J lost 0; bases outside the gene matches: 11. CDR3 nucleotides: TGTGCCAGCAGTGCTCCGGGACTAGCGTTCGGGAGCACAGATACGCAGTATTTT. It yields the protein CASSAPGLAFGSTDTQYF.

This sequence joins TRBV7-2 and TRBJ2-2, with D unclear. The V gene lost 4 bases and the J gene lost 0 bases, with 6 bases spanning the gap. The CDR3 covers 14 residues. CDR1 SGHTA and CDR2 FQGNSA come from the germline V gene. CDR3 nucleotides: TGTGCCAGCAGCTCAAGTCCGAACACCGGGGAGCTGTTTTTT. It is translated as CASSSSPNTGELFF. Complete variable domain (other parts from reference TRBV7-2 and TRBJ2-2): GAGVSQSPSNKVTEKGKDVELRCDPISGHTALYWYRQSLGQGLEFLIYFQGNSAPDKSGLPSDRFSAERTGGSVSTLTIQRTQQEDSAVYLCASSSSPNTGELFFGEGSRLTVL.

CDR3 in DNA: TGTGCCAGCAGGCCAGGGTCCGGCAATCAGCCCCAGCATTTT. As protein: CASRPGSGNQPQHF. V is TRBV7-2 and J is TRBJ1-5, with D perhaps matching TRBD1 (5 bases). Germline V lookup: CDR1 SGHTA, CDR2 FQGNSA. The CDR3 sequence is 14 residues long. Trimming pared 6 bases from V and 2 bases from J, leaving 11 bases between.

The V call is TRBV20-1, the J call TRBJ2-7, with D unclear. The germline V gene has CDR1 DFQATT and CDR2 SNEGSKA (reference sequence). CDR3 size: 14 residues. The germline V and J ends were trimmed by 8 bases and 0 bases, with 17 bases remaining between them. CDR3 sequence: CSIPDSWNSYEQYF. Here the CDR3 DNA reads TGCAGTATCCCGGATAGCTGGAACTCCTACGAGCAGTACTTC.

V and J are TRBV5-1 and TRBJ2-2, with D hard to call. CDR3 length: 16 amino acids. Deletions cut 0 bases from V and 1 base from J, with 10 bases between. Germline CDR1 and CDR2: SGHRS and YFSETQ. In DNA, the CDR3 is TGCGCCAGCAGCTTGGAGATTAGGCGGAACACCGGGGAGCTGTTTTTT. This encodes CASSLEIRRNTGELFF. Complete variable domain (other parts from reference TRBV5-1 and TRBJ2-2): KAGVTQTPRYLIKTRGQQVTLSCSPISGHRSVSWYQQTPGQGLQFLFEYFSETQRNKGNFPGRFSGRQFSNSRSEMNVSTLELGDSALYLCASSLEIRRNTGELFFGEGSRLTVL.